Given below is one TCR beta chain in context. What it recognizes is unknown. This specimen belongs to a study of cytomegalovirus exposure and HLA in healthy donors. Study-level findings and limits: Reports showed the classifier diagnosing cytomegalovirus status with high specificity and sensitivity. CMV antigen specificity was confirmed in vitro for a few CMV-associated chains.

With 60 Vbeta and 13 Jbeta primers, the PCR was carried out. Measured with immunoSEQ multiplex PCR; TCRdb has only the in-frame clones, and not every one. The data hold more than 150,000 clones, with 77% observed a single time. Trimming pared 3 bases from V and 0 bases from J, leaving 12 bases between. The CDR3 length is 16 residues. Germline V CDR1 and CDR2: SGHTA, FQGNSA. The TCR originated in a man aged 18 to 30 in good health and CMV-seronegative. The specimen sequenced was PBMCs. V gene TRBV7-2 combines with J gene TRBJ1-5, with D perhaps TRBD1 (5 bases). The CDR3 DNA reads as TGTGCCAGCAGCTTTCTGGGGGGTAATAGCAATCAGCCCCAGCATTTT. As protein: CASSFLGGNSNQPQHF.